The sequence of this TCR beta chain was determined in a study of cytomegalovirus exposure and HLA in healthy donors. The PCR had 60 Vbeta and 13 Jbeta primers. Repertoires were generated with immunoSEQ multiplex PCR, while TCRdb's copy carries only in-frame clones and drops some. Of 170,000 or so clones in the sample, over 80% were seen once. This clone has a single count. This CDR3 is also generated by other DNA sequences in the sample. Germline V lookup: CDR1 SGHDT, CDR2 YYEEEE. This CDR3 comprises 13 residues. V dropped 2 bases and J dropped 1 base, with 7 bases sitting between them. The chain combines TRBV5-6 with TRBJ2-7, with D tentatively TRBD1 (5 bases). The sequence was collected from a male donor in good health and CMV-seropositive. The source material was PBMCs. CDR3 nucleotide sequence: TGTGCCAGCAGCTTAGGACAATCCTACGAGCAGTACTTC. It specifies CASSLGQSYEQYF.